Sequencing of this TCR beta chain was carried out in a study of T cell repertoires in cytomegalovirus infection. Study as a whole: Indicated by public TCR beta signatures were CMV infection and matching HLA type. Notes on the study in general: Identification of carriers of CMV plus the relevant HLA was achieved through cumulative public TCR beta family frequency. CMV-specific HLA-C-restricted TCR beta clonotypes dominated the ex vivo response.

Turning to this clonotype: Antigen specificity is unknown.

TCRdb re-derived calls from the reads in MiXCR, one entry per CDR3 protein. The sample lists about 310,000 distinct CDR3 sequences, roughly 17% seen once, with approximately 12% in the top ten. The CDR3 is 14 amino acids. Looked up from germline, CDR1 is SGHRS and CDR2 is YFSETQ. J was trimmed by 8 bases and V by 3 bases; bases with no gene match: 8. The sequence was collected from a human donor in good health (CMV status not recorded). Some clones in this sample may be carry-over from other donors' samples. Sequencing was carried out using PBMCs. This chain uses TRBV5-1 with TRBJ1-1; TRBD1 matches at 9 bases. CDR3 protein: CASSWGQGASEAFF. As DNA, the CDR3 is TGCGCCAGCAGCTGGGGACAGGGTGCGTCCGAAGCTTTCTTT.